The rows below give T cell receptor beta chains drawn from one sample of a study of T cells after yellow fever vaccination. TCRdb reprocessed the 5' RACE reads via MiXCR and lists one record per CDR3 protein. Counted here are 250,000 or so distinct CDR3 sequences, about 7% occurring once; the ten biggest clones make up 0.8% to 1.2%. This material consisted of CD4+ T cells sorted from PBMCs, taken on the day of the yellow fever booster vaccination. These receptors all stem from a young man who received the YFV17D yellow fever vaccine. Both conserved end residues are part of each CDR3. D genes are given only for firm matches.

TRBJ2-3,TRBV20-1,NA,CSARDNGRGSTDTQYF
TRBJ1-1,TRBV7-9,NA,CASSLGGVMNTEAFF
TRBJ2-7,TRBV4-3,NA,CASSQEPLSNEQHF
TRBJ2-7,TRBV2,NA,CASSVGLRGEQYF
TRBJ1-1,TRBV7-2,NA,CASSNYRDLEAFF
TRBJ2-2,TRBV5-1,NA,CASSLARGNTGELFF
TRBJ2-1,TRBV5-1,NA,CASSLVVAEQFF
TRBJ1-3,TRBV9,NA,CASSVGGGNTIYF
TRBJ2-3,TRBV7-2,TRBD2,CASSFGSGADTQYF
TRBJ2-3,TRBV24-1,TRBD2,CATSDSKTSGRADTQYF
TRBJ2-3,TRBV5-4,NA,CASSLVRGASTDTQYF
TRBJ2-4,TRBV4-2,TRBD2,CASSFSGEAKNIQYF
TRBJ2-7,TRBV7-2,TRBD2,CASSPREVPFEQYF
TRBJ2-1,TRBV20-1,TRBD2,CSAPSGRWNEQFF
TRBJ2-7,TRBV7-9,NA,CASSQRAGAPYEQYF
TRBJ2-1,TRBV11-2,NA,CASSFSAGTNEQFF
TRBJ2-1,TRBV3-1,TRBD1,CASSSPGTERNEQFF
TRBJ2-5,TRBV4-3,TRBD1,CASSQGQGGETQYF
TRBJ1-1,TRBV5-1,TRBD1,CASSLGDRAGTEAFF
TRBJ2-1,TRBV20-1,NA,CSAPSPTGMYHEQFF
TRBJ2-7,TRBV7-9,TRBD2,CASRPTSGSSYEQYF
TRBJ2-3,TRBV20-1,NA,CSATGTAGDTQYF
TRBJ2-1,TRBV21-1,NA,CASRRTPGAVAYNEQFF
TRBJ2-7,TRBV5-1,TRBD2,CASSNPSSGRGTYEQYF
TRBJ1-1,TRBV3-1,NA,CASSADPGTEAFF
TRBJ2-7,TRBV5-1,NA,CASSLGQTISYEQYF
TRBJ2-1,TRBV11-2,TRBD2,CASNSPASGRGEQFF
TRBJ2-4,TRBV7-2,TRBD1,CASTLDRGGIQYF
TRBJ2-2,TRBV12-3/TRBV12-4,NA,CASSAIPGYRTGELFF
TRBJ2-7,TRBV7-2,TRBD2,CASRRGGSLYEQYF
TRBJ2-3,TRBV18,NA,CASSPTDTQYF
TRBJ2-1,TRBV7-7,NA,CASSQNELSGRNEQFF
TRBJ2-7,TRBV7-9,NA,CASSSGTAQAEQYF
TRBJ2-6,TRBV19,NA,CASSISALSGANVLTF
TRBJ2-7,TRBV20-1,TRBD2,CSAEGLAGVSPSEQYF
TRBJ2-7,TRBV7-2,NA,CASSFDYYEQYF
TRBJ2-3,TRBV7-2,TRBD2,CASSLGNTAGTDTQYF
TRBJ2-5,TRBV4-2,TRBD1,CASSRETDRGETQYF
TRBJ2-7,TRBV25-1,NA,CASRTAGSYEQYF
TRBJ2-3,TRBV20-1,TRBD2,CSVAGTNTDTQYF
TRBJ2-1,TRBV2,NA,CASSEGDEQFF
TRBJ2-7,TRBV18,TRBD1,CASSRGTGSPYEQYF
TRBJ2-1,TRBV29-1,TRBD2,CSDFGLAGASSYNEQFF
TRBJ2-7,TRBV2,NA,CASRRPSDYEQYF
TRBJ1-5,TRBV18,NA,CASSPHQDQPQHF
TRBJ2-3,TRBV12-3/TRBV12-4,TRBD2,CASSDLSGSTDTQYF
TRBJ2-4,TRBV7-2,NA,CASSFQGNLAKNIQYF